This T cell receptor (beta chain) was obtained from a study of shared clonotypes between healthy human individuals. Naive CD8 cells comprised CD45RO-negative, CCR7-positively selected cells, excluding terminally differentiated effector memory CD45RA+ cells. Several immunoSEQ 96-well plates shared each subset's DNA, each plate a replicate. TCRdb keeps only in-frame clones here, not all; method: immunoSEQ multiplex PCR. The sample has more than 600,000 clones, just over 90% seen once. The germline CDR1 and CDR2 sequences are SEHNR and FQNEAQ (reference sequence). V lost 4 bases and J lost 1, with 8 bases in between. This CDR3 region has 13 residues.

This clonotype was sampled from a man in his thirties or forties in good health. The chain is built from TRBV7-9 and TRBJ2-7; D remains ambiguous. The sequenced material came from naive CD8+ T cells sorted from blood. The CDR3 loop reads CASSSGISYEQYF. The CDR3 coding sequence is TGTGCCAGCAGCTCCGGCATTTCCTACGAGCAGTACTTC.